The clone carrying this T cell receptor (beta chain) was seen a few times. This CDR3 has 17 residues. Germline V gives CDR1 MDHEN, CDR2 SYDVKM. The V and J ends lost 4 bases and 6 bases, in that order; junction bases with no gene match: 13. This sample is part of a study of blood T cell repertoires in COVID-19. TCRdb's table, derived via immunoSEQ multiplex PCR, lists solely in-frame clones and lacks some. The table includes about 500,000 clones, around nine tenths detected once. Sequencing was performed on peripheral blood. The chain has TRBV28 and TRBJ1-2; 11 positions match TRBD1. This clonotype originated in a woman aged 50 to 60 with COVID-19, enrolled during active disease. This chain's CDR3 is CASSSGGGTGGFDGYTF. In nucleotides, the CDR3 is TGTGCCAGCAGTTCGGGAGGGGGGACAGGGGGTTTCGATGGCTACACCTTC.